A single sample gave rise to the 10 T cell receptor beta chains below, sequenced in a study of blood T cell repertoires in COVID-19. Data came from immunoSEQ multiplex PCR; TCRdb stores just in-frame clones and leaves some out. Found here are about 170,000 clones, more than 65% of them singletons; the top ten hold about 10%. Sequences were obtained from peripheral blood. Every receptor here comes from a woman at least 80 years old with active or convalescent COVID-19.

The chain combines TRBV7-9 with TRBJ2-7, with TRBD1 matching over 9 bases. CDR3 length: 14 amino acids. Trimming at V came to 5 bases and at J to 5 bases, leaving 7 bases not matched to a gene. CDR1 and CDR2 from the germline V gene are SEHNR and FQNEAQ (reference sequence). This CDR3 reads CASSNTGGFDEQYF. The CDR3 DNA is TGTGCCAGCAGCAATACAGGGGGCTTCGACGAGCAGTACTTC.

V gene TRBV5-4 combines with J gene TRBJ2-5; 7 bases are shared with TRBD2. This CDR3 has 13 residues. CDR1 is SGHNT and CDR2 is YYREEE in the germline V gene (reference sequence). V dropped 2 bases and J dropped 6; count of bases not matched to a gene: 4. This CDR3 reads CASSLTSEQTQYF. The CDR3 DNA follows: TGTGCCAGCAGCTTAACTAGCGAACAGACCCAGTACTTC. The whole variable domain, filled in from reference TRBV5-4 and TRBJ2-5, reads ETGVTQSPTHLIKTRGQQVTLRCSSQSGHNTVSWYQQALGQGPQFIFQYYREEENGRGNFPPRFSGLQFPNYSSELNVNALELDDSALYLCASSLTSEQTQYFGPGTRLLVL.

In DNA, the CDR3 is TGTGCCAGCTCGGGACTAGCGAACAACAATGAGCAGTTCTTC. Its translation is CASSGLANNNEQFF. The rearrangement links TRBV2 to TRBJ2-1; 10 bases line up with TRBD2. V was clipped by 8 bases and J by 5 bases; unmatched bases: 6. The CDR3 length is 14 residues. Germline V gene data show CDR1 as SNHLY and CDR2 as FYNNEI.

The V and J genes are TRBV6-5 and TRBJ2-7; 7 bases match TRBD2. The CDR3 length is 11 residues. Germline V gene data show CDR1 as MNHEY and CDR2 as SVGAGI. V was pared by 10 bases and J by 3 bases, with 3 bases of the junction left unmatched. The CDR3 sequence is CATVAGYEQYF. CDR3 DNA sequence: TGTGCCACCGTAGCGGGCTACGAGCAGTACTTC.

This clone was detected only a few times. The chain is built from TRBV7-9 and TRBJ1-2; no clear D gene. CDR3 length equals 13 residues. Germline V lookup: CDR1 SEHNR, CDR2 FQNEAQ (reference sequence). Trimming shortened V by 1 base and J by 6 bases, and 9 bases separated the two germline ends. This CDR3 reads CASSLGLRDGYTF. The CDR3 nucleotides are TGTGCCAGCAGCTTAGGGCTCCGGGATGGCTACACCTTC.

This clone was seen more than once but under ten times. The CDR3 sequence is CASSVEREGLSEQFF. The CDR3 nucleotides are TGTGCCAGCAGTGTGGAGCGGGAGGGCCTGAGTGAGCAGTTCTTC. J is TRBJ2-1 and V is TRBV2, with 10 nucleotides matching TRBD2. This CDR3 has 15 amino acids. The V segment lost 4 bases and the J segment 9 bases; nucleotides outside the gene matches: 9. The V gene's germline CDR1 is SNHLY and CDR2 FYNNEI.

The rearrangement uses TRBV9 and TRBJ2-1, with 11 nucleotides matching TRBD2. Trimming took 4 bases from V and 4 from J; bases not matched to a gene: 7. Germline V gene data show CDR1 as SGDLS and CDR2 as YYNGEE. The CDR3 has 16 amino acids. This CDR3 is CASSPAGTSGYNEQFF. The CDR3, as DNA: TGTGCCAGCAGCCCCGCCGGGACTAGCGGATACAATGAGCAGTTCTTC.

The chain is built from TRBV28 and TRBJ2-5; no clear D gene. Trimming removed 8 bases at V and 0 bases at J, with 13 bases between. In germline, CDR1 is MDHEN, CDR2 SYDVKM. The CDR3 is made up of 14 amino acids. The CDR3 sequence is CASGSRKYQETQYF. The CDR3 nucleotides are TGTGCCAGCGGATCCAGGAAGTACCAAGAGACCCAGTACTTC.

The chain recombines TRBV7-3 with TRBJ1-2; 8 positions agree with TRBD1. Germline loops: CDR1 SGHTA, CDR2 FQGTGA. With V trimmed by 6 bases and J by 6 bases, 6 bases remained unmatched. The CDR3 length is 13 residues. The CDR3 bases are TGTGCCAGCAGGCCCACAGGGGGAAATGGCTACACCTTC. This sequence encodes CASRPTGGNGYTF.

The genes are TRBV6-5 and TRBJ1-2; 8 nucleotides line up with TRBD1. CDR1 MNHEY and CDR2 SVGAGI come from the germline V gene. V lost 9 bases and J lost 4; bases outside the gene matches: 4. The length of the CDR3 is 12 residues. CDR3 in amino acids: CASNDRGYGYTF. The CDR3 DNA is TGTGCCAGTAACGACAGGGGCTATGGCTACACCTTC.